The T cell receptor beta chain described here comes from a study of human T cells and chemical hapten exposure. The time point is: patch test 2, 6 weeks after DPC sensitization. Regarding treatment: therapeutic diphenylcyclopropenone sensitization with weekly scalp DPC. The CDR3 extends over 15 amino acids. V dropped 0 bases and J dropped 3; count of bases not matched to a gene: 4. Germline V lookup: CDR1 SGDLS, CDR2 YYNGEE. In TCRdb, the RACE reads were re-called with MiXCR into one record per CDR3 protein. The sample records 360,000 or so distinct CDR3 sequences, about 6% being singletons. This clonotype was detected only a few times.

This sample comprised whole blood, obtained in connection with sensitization to the hapten diphenylcyclopropenone (DPC). The chain has TRBV9 and TRBJ2-7, with 9 bases that match TRBD1. This clonotype was sampled from a woman aged 18-30 years with alopecia areata. Some clones in this sample may be carry-over from other donors' samples. CDR3 amino acids: CASSVGQGVNYEQYF. Written as DNA, the CDR3 is TGTGCCAGCAGCGTAGGACAGGGGGTCAACTACGAGCAGTACTTC.